This is a list of T cell receptor beta chains from one sample in a study of shared clonotypes between healthy human individuals. Assay: immunoSEQ multiplex PCR; the TCRdb copy retains only in-frame clones and omits some. The sample has some 630,000 clones, about 95% seen once. The sequenced material came from naive CD8+ T cells sorted from blood. The receptors were gathered from a woman in her 30s in good health. Each CDR3 is given with its conserved first and last residue. Fields, in order: J gene, clone size, D gene, V gene, CDR3 DNA, CDR3 protein. The D gene is left open where the match is weak. Size tells how often a clone was seen (once, few, many) or the class of an expanded clone, and some rows leave it out.

>TRBJ2-2|once|NA|TRBV27
TGTGCCAGCAGTAAGGGCAGAAACACCGGGGAGCTGTTTTTT
CASSKGRNTGELFF
>TRBJ1-4|NA|NA|TRBV13
TGTGCCAGCAGCTTTGGCAGAAATAATGAAAAACTGTTTTTT
CASSFGRNNEKLFF
>TRBJ2-1|NA|NA|TRBV27
TGTGCCAGCAGCCAAAGTGGCGGAGGCTCCTACAATGAGCAGTTCTTC
CASSQSGGGSYNEQFF
>TRBJ1-2|NA|NA|TRBV5-8
TGTGCCAGCAGCCAGGGACCGACTAAGTATGGCTACACCTTC
CASSQGPTKYGYTF
>TRBJ2-3|NA|NA|TRBV7-2
TGTGCCAGCATCCAGGACAGCCTAATGATCACAGATACGCAGTATTTT
CASIQDSLMITDTQYF
>TRBJ2-7|NA|TRBD1|TRBV27
TGTGCCAGCAGTCCGGACAGGACAACCTACGAGCAGTACTTC
CASSPDRTTYEQYF
>TRBJ1-1|NA|NA|TRBV19
TGTGCCAGTAGTATTTCAGGGGAGGCCACTGAAGCTTTCTTT
CASSISGEATEAFF
>TRBJ1-4|NA|NA|TRBV7-8
TGTGCCAGCAGTCACCATGATGCAACTAATGAAAAACTGTTTTTT
CASSHHDATNEKLFF
>TRBJ1-5|NA|NA|TRBV11-2
TGTGCCAGCAGCTTAGAGAGCAGCATAGAGCCCCAGCATTTT
CASSLESSIEPQHF
>TRBJ2-7|once|NA|TRBV11-2
TGTGCCAGCAGCCGAACAACTAGGGAAACCTACGAGCAGTACTTC
CASSRTTRETYEQYF
>TRBJ2-1|NA|NA|TRBV29-1
TGCAGCGTTGAAGTTGCGATCTCCTACAATGAGCAGTTCTTC
CSVEVAISYNEQFF
>TRBJ1-1|once|TRBD1|TRBV5-6
TGTGCCAGCAGCTGGGACAGGGAACCTTTAGCTTTCTTT
CASSWDREPLAFF